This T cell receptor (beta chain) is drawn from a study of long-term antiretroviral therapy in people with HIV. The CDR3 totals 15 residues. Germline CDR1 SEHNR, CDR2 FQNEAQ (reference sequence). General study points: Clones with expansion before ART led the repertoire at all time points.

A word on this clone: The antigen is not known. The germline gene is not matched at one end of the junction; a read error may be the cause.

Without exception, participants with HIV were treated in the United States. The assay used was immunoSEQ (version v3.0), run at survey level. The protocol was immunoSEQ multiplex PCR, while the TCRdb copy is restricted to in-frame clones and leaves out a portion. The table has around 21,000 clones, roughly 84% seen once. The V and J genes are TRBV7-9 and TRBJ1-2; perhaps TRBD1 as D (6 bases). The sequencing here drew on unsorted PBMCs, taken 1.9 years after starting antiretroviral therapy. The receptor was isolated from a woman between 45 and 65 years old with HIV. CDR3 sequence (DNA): TGTGCCAGCAGGGCCCGGGACATCAGAAACTCTGGCTACACCTTC. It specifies CASRARDIRNSGYTF.